The rows below give T cell receptor beta chains drawn from one sample of a study of cytomegalovirus exposure and HLA in healthy donors. Some clones are missing from TCRdb's copy, which holds only in-frame ones; the method was immunoSEQ multiplex PCR. Among 95,000 to 150,000 clones listed, more than 75% were seen once. Sequenced input: PBMCs. The receptor set was obtained from a man aged 40-50 years in good health and CMV-seronegative. The CDR3 runs from the conserved cysteine through the conserved F or W. A D gene is named only where the DNA matches it firmly. Size tells how often a clone was seen (once, few, many) or the class of an expanded clone, and some rows leave it out.

TRBV27	few	TRBJ1-5	-	15	CASSLSFGGGQPQHF
TRBV7-9	-	TRBJ2-4	TRBD2	19	CASSSTSGGAGRAKNIQYF
TRBV28	-	TRBJ1-5	-	16	CASSFQADYSNQPQHF
TRBV9	-	TRBJ2-3	TRBD2	16	CASSFSGGAAPDTQYF
TRBV15	-	TRBJ1-2	TRBD1	19	CATSRAAGQGESPNYGYTF
TRBV5-1	few	TRBJ2-2	-	16	CASSLYSGANTGELFF
TRBV28	-	TRBJ2-7	-	14	CASSLDTSSYEQYF
TRBV11-2	few	TRBJ1-1	TRBD1	13	CASSRDSNTEAFF
TRBV7-9	-	TRBJ1-1	-	14	CASSLIPEGFGAFF
TRBV7-3	-	TRBJ1-2	-	14	CASSLGQLGYGYTF
TRBV23-1	-	TRBJ1-6	-	17	CASSQTQSYPRNSPLHF
TRBV6-6	once	TRBJ2-5	TRBD1	14	CASSYSQGVETQYF
TRBV9	once	TRBJ1-5	-	15	CASSRGQYSNQPQHF
TRBV4-1	-	TRBJ2-7	-	16	CASSPHGASFAREQYF
TRBV5-1	-	TRBJ1-1	TRBD1	16	CASSSPSGTGPTEAFF
TRBV6-1	few	TRBJ1-3	-	14	CASRLTGSGNTIYF
TRBV19	-	TRBJ1-1	TRBD1	16	CASSPGGPGVNTEAFF
TRBV27	-	TRBJ2-7	TRBD1	14	CAGHRDSAVYEQYF
TRBV7-2	-	TRBJ2-2	TRBD1	15	CASRKDRAHTGELFF
TRBV19	-	TRBJ2-3	-	13	CASRPRDTDTQYF
TRBV10-3	-	TRBJ1-1	TRBD1	15	CAISDPGQGGTEAFF
TRBV6-4	-	TRBJ1-3	-	13	CAKRGGWGNTIYF
TRBV10-3	few	TRBJ2-2	TRBD2	17	CAINSETSGANTGELFF
TRBV6-1	-	TRBJ1-2	-	13	CASSLDGSYGYTF
TRBV6-5	-	TRBJ2-6	-	13	CASSYSQGNGLTF
TRBV4-1	-	TRBJ2-1	TRBD1	15	CASSRTQGAQNEQFF
TRBV7-9	-	TRBJ2-7	-	16	CASSLAPQGSRYEQYF
TRBV27	-	TRBJ2-7	TRBD2	16	CASSFGTSGGVYGQYF
TRBV10-3	-	TRBJ2-7	TRBD2	15	CAISPGRGSSYEQYF
TRBV19	-	TRBJ1-2	-	15	CASSIDLQGLYGYTF
TRBV7-9	once	TRBJ1-2	-	14	CASSVNRASYGYTF
TRBV5-1	-	TRBJ1-1	-	13	CASSGDSRPVAFF
TRBV29-1	-	TRBJ2-3	-	14	CSVEAGASPDTQYF
TRBV9	few	TRBJ1-4	-	15	CASSVVGRAAEKLFF
TRBV12-5	-	TRBJ2-6	-	14	CASGLTAGANVLTF
TRBV4-3	-	TRBJ2-1	-	14	CASSQVRAINEQFF
TRBV9	-	TRBJ2-6	-	17	CASSVSPSVSGANVLTF
TRBV9	-	TRBJ2-7	-	15	CASSVAGSQVYEQYF
TRBV7-2	few	TRBJ2-3	-	15	CASSLEGAGPDTQYF
TRBV4-3	-	TRBJ1-4	-	15	CASSQGGGADEKLFF
TRBV7-2	-	TRBJ1-5	-	14	CASSLTVGNQPQHF
TRBV10-3	-	TRBJ2-5	-	13	CAISSQVQETQYF
TRBV18	few	TRBJ2-2	-	16	CASSVTAGSNTGELFF
TRBV28	-	TRBJ1-1	-	15	CASSLYVGGGTEAFF
TRBV9	once	TRBJ2-6	TRBD1	18	CASSAEPGQGVGANVLTF
TRBV12-5	few	TRBJ1-1	-	12	CASGTSDTEAFF
TRBV7-2	-	TRBJ2-1	-	15	CASSLGGVSYNEQFF
TRBV10-3	-	TRBJ2-2	-	16	CAISESRLGQGGELFF
TRBV2	-	TRBJ1-2	TRBD1	15	CASSVGGASNYGYTF
TRBV6-1	-	TRBJ2-5	TRBD2	15	CASSEGGLAEETQYF
TRBV4-3	once	TRBJ1-5	-	13	CATQPQSRQPQHF
TRBV6-6	-	TRBJ1-3	TRBD1	13	CASSPGGRNTIYF
TRBV6-1	-	TRBJ2-5	-	10	CASSFMTQYF
TRBV2	-	TRBJ2-7	-	12	CASREEGIEQYF
TRBV7-3	-	TRBJ2-1	-	15	CASSFQYGTSGEQFF
TRBV29-1	-	TRBJ1-2	-	13	CKVGGLTSYGYTF
TRBV28	-	TRBJ2-1	TRBD2	15	CASSRTSGGYNEQFF
TRBV15	-	TRBJ2-1	-	13	CATSPGRYNEQFF